Each of the 12 T cell receptor beta chains below was sequenced from the same sample in a study of T cells in Graves' hyperthyroidism and ophthalmopathy. Amplification of TCR beta CDR3 regions was performed using RNA transcripts as template. The HTBI primer set drove a first-round RT-PCR of the TCR CDR3. Each CDR3 protein is one row after TCRdb ran MiXCR on the multiplex PCR reads. Among around 620,000 distinct CDR3 sequences listed, 12% to 15% were seen once. Sequenced sample: blood. These TCRs come from a woman aged 18-35 years with Graves' ophthalmopathy.

Notes on this clonotype: A much larger clonotype is one base distant, so this may be a read error. This rearrangement joins TRBV5-1 to TRBJ2-3; possible D gene TRBD2, 6 bases. Germline CDR1 reads SGHRS; CDR2 reads YFSETQ. V was pared by 6 bases and J by 6 bases, with 17 bases between. The CDR3 loop spans 14 amino acids. The CDR3 nucleotides read TGCGCCAGCACCCGAGGCGGGATAGGGGATACGCAGTATTTT. Residues: CASTRGGIGDTQYF.

This clonotype was found a few times. The J gene is TRBJ2-5, the V gene TRBV5-1; 9 bases align to TRBD1. The CDR3 runs 16 residues. V trimming: 3 bases; J trimming: 2 bases; junction bases outside the gene matches: 8. CDR1 SGHRS and CDR2 YFSETQ come from the germline V gene. The CDR3 region is CASSSRADRGQETQYF. Written as DNA, the CDR3 is TGCGCCAGCAGCTCCCGCGCAGACAGGGGGCAAGAGACCCAGTACTTC.

The sample holds a few counts of this clonotype. CDR3: CASSLAAGRNTEAFF. CDR3 DNA: TGTGCCAGCAGCTTGGCCGCAGGGAGGAACACTGAAGCTTTCTTT. The chain has TRBV5-5 and TRBJ1-1; maybe TRBD1 (5 bases). The CDR3 contains 15 residues. V was shortened by 0 bases and J by 1 base, with 10 bases between the two germline ends. Germline V gives CDR1 SGHKS, CDR2 YYEKEE (reference sequence).

This clonotype was detected ten times or more. The chain has TRBV12-3 or TRBV12-4 and TRBJ2-5; D unresolved. The CDR3 covers 13 residues. The V end was cut by 6 bases, the J end by 4 bases, with 12 bases between. For the CDR3, the DNA is TGTGCCAGCAGAATACCCGTGTCAGAGACCCAGTACTTC. Translation gives CASRIPVSETQYF.

V and J are TRBV7-3 and TRBJ2-7, with TRBD2 matching 7 bases. This CDR3 spans 15 amino acids. The trim removed 2 bases at V and 3 bases at J, leaving 7 bases unmatched. The germline gives CDR1 SGHTA, CDR2 FQGTGA. CDR3 sequence (DNA): TGTGCCAGCAGCTTACAGGCGGGAGTAGGCTACGAGCAGTACTTC. Amino acids: CASSLQAGVGYEQYF.

This clonotype was counted ten times or more. The chain couples TRBV7-2 to TRBJ2-5; the D is unclear. This CDR3 has 15 residues. The germline V gene has CDR1 SGHTA and CDR2 FQGNSA. With 2 bases removed from V and 1 base from J, the gap between germline ends came to 11 bases. CDR3 loop: CASSLWPVIQETQYF. The CDR3, as DNA: TGTGCCAGCAGCTTATGGCCAGTCATCCAAGAGACCCAGTACTTC.

This clonotype was detected ten times or more. The V call is TRBV6-1, the J call TRBJ2-7; D is undetermined. CDR1 MNHNS and CDR2 SASEGT come from the germline V gene. This CDR3 spans 13 amino acids. V dropped 2 bases and J dropped 6 bases, with 11 bases sitting between them. Here the CDR3 reads CASSEQLEREQYF. CDR3 nucleotides: TGTGCCAGCAGTGAACAGCTAGAGCGCGAGCAGTACTTC.

Ten or more counts support this clonotype. The chain joins TRBV7-6 to TRBJ1-5; the D is unclear. Germline V gene sequence: CDR1 SGHVS, CDR2 FNYEAQ. V lost 4 bases and J lost 2, with 9 bases in between. The length of the CDR3 is 14 residues. CDR3 sequence reads: CASSSQPGNQPQHF. As DNA, the CDR3 is TGTGCCAGCAGCTCCCAGCCAGGCAATCAGCCCCAGCATTTT.

This rearrangement joins TRBV9 to TRBJ2-1; possibly TRBD2 for D (6 bases). CDR1 is SGDLS, CDR2 YYNGEE, per germline. This CDR3 spans 15 amino acids. With 0 bases removed from V and 4 bases from J, the gap between germline ends came to 11 bases. CDR3 protein: CASSVATGVYNEQFF. CDR3 DNA sequence: TGTGCCAGCAGCGTAGCAACGGGGGTTTACAATGAGCAGTTCTTC.

This clonotype turned up a few times. This chain connects TRBV19 to TRBJ1-2; possibly TRBD1 for D (6 bases). The CDR3 consists of 16 residues. The germline V and J ends were trimmed by 6 bases and 5 bases, with 22 bases remaining between them. In germline, CDR1 is LNHDA, CDR2 SQIVND (reference sequence). The CDR3 loop is CASSSKVRGRRYGYTF. CDR3 DNA: TGTGCCAGTAGCTCCAAGGTGAGGGGGAGAAGGTATGGCTACACCTTC.

This clonotype has a handful of counts. The chain recombines TRBV5-5 with TRBJ2-7; the D gene is possibly TRBD2 (6 bases). The germline V gene has CDR1 SGHKS and CDR2 YYEKEE (reference sequence). The length of the CDR3 is 15 residues. V was pared by 0 bases and J by 4 bases, with 14 bases between. CDR3 sequence (DNA): TGTGCCAGCAGCTTGGGACACTCCGGGGGTTACGAGCAGTACTTC. Protein: CASSLGHSGGYEQYF.

This clonotype came up many times. The V gene is TRBV15, the J gene TRBJ2-5; D not resolved. The CDR3 is made up of 13 amino acids. Trimming took 0 bases from V and 5 from J, leaving 7 bases between them. CDR1 is LNHNV and CDR2 is YYDKDF in the germline V gene (reference sequence). CDR3 nucleotides: TGTGCCACCAGCAGAGATCAGGCGGAGACCCAGTACTTC. Amino acids: CATSRDQAETQYF.